Each of the 10 T cell receptor beta chains below was sequenced from the same sample in a study of CD8 T cells in Susac syndrome. The RNA, about 0.45 to 1 ug, was put through reverse transcription using random hexamers. Using its own MiXCR run on the immunoSEQ multiplex PCR reads, TCRdb lists one record per CDR3 protein. Seen here are 55,000 to 70,000 distinct CDR3 sequences, approximately 95% observed once, and the top ten hold roughly 0.22%. The sample taken for sequencing was CD8+ T cells from PBMCs. All receptors derive from a human donor in good health.

The chain employs TRBV9 and TRBJ2-1, with TRBD1 as a possible D gene (6 bases). V dropped 4 bases and J dropped 6 bases, with 11 bases sitting between them. The CDR3 totals 13 residues. Germline V gene data show CDR1 as SGDLS and CDR2 as YYNGEE. The CDR3 sequence is CASSISDSNEQFF. CDR3 nucleotide sequence: TGTGCCAGCAGCATCTCGGACAGCAATGAGCAGTTCTTC.

The V and J genes are TRBV29-1 and TRBJ1-5, with TRBD1 identical over 7 bases. Germline CDR1 SQVTM, CDR2 ANQGSEA. V dropped 2 bases and J dropped 7; count of bases not matched to a gene: 5. CDR3 size: 13 residues. CDR3 DNA sequence: TGCAGCGTTGAACTAGGGGGCGCGCAGCCCCAGCATTTT. Its translation is CSVELGGAQPQHF.

The rearrangement links TRBV7-9 to TRBJ1-2, with a weak D call TRBD1 (5 bases). The V and J ends lost 1 base and 6 bases respectively, with 18 bases between them. CDR1 and CDR2 from the germline V gene are SEHNR and FQNEAQ (reference sequence). There are 16 residues in the CDR3. CDR3 sequence: CASSLVGTGTKDGYTF. In nucleotides, the CDR3 is TGTGCCAGCAGCTTAGTTGGTACGGGGACCAAGGATGGCTACACCTTC.

This chain links TRBV25-1 with TRBJ2-3, with a tentative D call TRBD2 (6 bases). Trimming left V 1 base short and J 0 bases short, with 17 bases between. This CDR3 spans 18 amino acids. Germline lookup yields CDR1 MGHDK and CDR2 SYGVNS. The CDR3 reads CASSEFLRGAPSTDTQYF. CDR3 nucleotides: TGTGCCAGCAGTGAATTTCTGCGGGGAGCCCCTAGCACAGATACGCAGTATTTT.

The V and J genes are TRBV5-1 and TRBJ2-2; possible D gene TRBD2, 6 bases. This CDR3 spans 15 amino acids. V was cut by 0 bases and J by 4 bases, with 10 bases left in between. Per germline, CDR1 SGHRS and CDR2 YFSETQ. In DNA, the CDR3 is TGCGCCAGCAGCTTGGGTCGGGGGAGCACCGGGGAGCTGTTTTTT. Translating gives CASSLGRGSTGELFF.

The genes are TRBV12-3 or TRBV12-4 and TRBJ2-5, with D unresolved. V was clipped by 6 bases and J by 2 bases, with 10 bases between them. This CDR3 is built from 13 residues. CDR3 DNA sequence: TGTGCCAGCAGAAACCTCAATCAAGAGACCCAGTACTTC. Protein product: CASRNLNQETQYF.

This chain links TRBV28 with TRBJ2-7; maybe TRBD1 (5 bases). CDR3 length: 14 amino acids. Trimming removed 4 bases at V and 3 bases at J, with 13 bases between. In germline, CDR1 is MDHEN, CDR2 SYDVKM. As DNA, the CDR3 is TGTGCCAGCAGTTCCCCGGAAGGGGACTACGAGCAGTACTTC. As protein: CASSSPEGDYEQYF.

This chain uses TRBV7-9 with TRBJ1-3, with D hard to call. The CDR3 loop spans 13 amino acids. Germline V CDR1 and CDR2: SEHNR, FQNEAQ (reference sequence). Trimming cost V 5 bases and J 6 bases, with 11 bases left between them. CDR3 loop: CASSQDPENTIYF. DNA for the CDR3: TGTGCCAGCAGCCAGGACCCTGAAAACACCATATATTTT.

The rearrangement uses TRBV12-3 or TRBV12-4 and TRBJ2-7, with D perhaps matching TRBD1 (5 bases). V shed 6 bases and J shed 0 bases, with 12 bases lying between them. The CDR3 extends over 14 amino acids. The CDR3: CASSLGLGSYEQYF. The CDR3 DNA reads TGTGCCAGCAGCCTGGGGCTGGGCTCCTACGAGCAGTACTTC.

This chain uses TRBV9 with TRBJ2-3; TRBD1 agrees at 9 bases. The V and J ends lost 3 bases and 6 bases, in that order; junction bases with no gene match: 20. CDR1 SGDLS and CDR2 YYNGEE come from the germline V gene. The CDR3 is 19 residues long. The CDR3 spells CASSAVVRGQGSQVDTQYF. CDR3 coding DNA: TGTGCCAGCAGCGCCGTTGTACGAGGACAGGGGTCCCAGGTGGATACGCAGTATTTT.